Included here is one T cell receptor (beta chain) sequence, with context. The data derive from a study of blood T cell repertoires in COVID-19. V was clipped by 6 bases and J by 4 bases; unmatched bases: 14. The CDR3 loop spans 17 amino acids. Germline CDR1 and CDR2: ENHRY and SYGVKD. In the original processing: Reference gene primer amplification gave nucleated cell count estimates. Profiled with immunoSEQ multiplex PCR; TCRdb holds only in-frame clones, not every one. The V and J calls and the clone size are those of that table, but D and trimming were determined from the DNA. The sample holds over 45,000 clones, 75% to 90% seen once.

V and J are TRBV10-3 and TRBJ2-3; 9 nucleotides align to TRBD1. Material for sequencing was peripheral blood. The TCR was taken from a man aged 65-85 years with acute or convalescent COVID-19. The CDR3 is CAIRESQGAVEADTQYF. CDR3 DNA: TGTGCCATCAGGGAATCACAGGGGGCTGTTGAGGCAGATACGCAGTATTTT.